One T cell receptor (beta chain) is described in this entry. These data are taken from a study of blood T cell repertoires in COVID-19. Germline trimming cut 7 bases from V and 7 bases from J; bases unmatched to any gene: 14. Germline values: CDR1 LNHDA, CDR2 SQIVND (reference sequence). The CDR3 runs to 17 residues. As originally analysed: Quantification of nucleated cells was approximated via reference gene primer amplification. Sequenced by immunoSEQ multiplex PCR; TCRdb stores in-frame clones only, minus some. V, J and clone size reflect that table, while D and trimming were determined from the DNA. The table has approximately 340,000 clones, approximately 90% seen once; the top ten hold just over 9.5%.

Sequences were obtained from peripheral blood. The genes are TRBV19 and TRBJ2-2; 11 nucleotides match TRBD2. This TCR was recovered from a man aged 25-40 years with COVID-19, enrolled during active disease. CDR3 sequence reads: CASTTTRLAGKLGELFF. The CDR3 DNA follows: TGTGCCAGTACCACCACAAGACTAGCGGGAAAGCTCGGGGAGCTGTTTTTT.